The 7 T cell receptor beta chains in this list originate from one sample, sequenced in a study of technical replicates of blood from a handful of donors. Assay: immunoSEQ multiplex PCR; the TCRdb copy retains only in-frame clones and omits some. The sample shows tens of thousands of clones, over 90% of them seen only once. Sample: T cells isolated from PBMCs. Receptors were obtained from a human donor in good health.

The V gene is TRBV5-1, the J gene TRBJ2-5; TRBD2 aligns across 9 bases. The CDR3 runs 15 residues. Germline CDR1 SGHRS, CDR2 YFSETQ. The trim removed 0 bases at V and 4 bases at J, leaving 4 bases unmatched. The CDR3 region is CASSLESSGTETQYF. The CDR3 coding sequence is TGCGCCAGCAGCTTGGAGTCTAGCGGGACAGAGACCCAGTACTTC.

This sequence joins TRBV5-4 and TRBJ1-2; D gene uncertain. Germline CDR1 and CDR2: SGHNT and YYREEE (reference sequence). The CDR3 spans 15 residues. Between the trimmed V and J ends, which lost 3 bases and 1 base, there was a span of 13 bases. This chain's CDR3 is CASSWPGSINYGYTF. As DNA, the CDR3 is TGTGCCAGCAGCTGGCCGGGTAGCATTAACTATGGCTACACCTTC.

The CDR3 reads CAWSGENQPQHF. CDR3 sequence (DNA): TGTGCCTGGAGTGGGGAGAATCAGCCCCAGCATTTT. The chain has TRBV30 and TRBJ1-5; D ambiguous. The CDR3 length is 12 residues. Germline CDR1 reads GTSNPN; CDR2 reads SVGIG (reference sequence). Trimming removed 1 base from V and 4 bases from J, with 5 bases in between.

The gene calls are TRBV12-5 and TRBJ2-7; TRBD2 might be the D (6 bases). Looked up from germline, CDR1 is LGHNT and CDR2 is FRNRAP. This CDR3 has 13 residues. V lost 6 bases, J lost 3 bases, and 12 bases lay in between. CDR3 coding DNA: TGTGCTAGTGGACCGGGACTCGGCTACGAGCAGTACTTC. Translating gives CASGPGLGYEQYF.

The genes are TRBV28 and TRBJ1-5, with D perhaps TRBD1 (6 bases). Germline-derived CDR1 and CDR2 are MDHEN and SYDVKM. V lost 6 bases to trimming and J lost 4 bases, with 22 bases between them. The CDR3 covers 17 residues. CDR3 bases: TGTGCCAGCAGCCTAATACTTAGGGGGGGTGGGAATCAGCCCCAGCATTTT. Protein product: CASSLILRGGGNQPQHF.

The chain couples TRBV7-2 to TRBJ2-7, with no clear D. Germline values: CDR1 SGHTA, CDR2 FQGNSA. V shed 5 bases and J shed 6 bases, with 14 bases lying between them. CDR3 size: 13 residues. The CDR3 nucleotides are TGTGCCAGCAGCCCGCGACCCAGAGGCGAGCAGTACTTC. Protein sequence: CASSPRPRGEQYF.

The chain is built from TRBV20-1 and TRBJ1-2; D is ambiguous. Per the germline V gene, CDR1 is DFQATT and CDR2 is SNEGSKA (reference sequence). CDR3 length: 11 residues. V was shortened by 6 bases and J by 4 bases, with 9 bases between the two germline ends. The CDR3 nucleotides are TGCAGTGCCGGGGATCGCTATGGCTACACCTTC. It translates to CSAGDRYGYTF.